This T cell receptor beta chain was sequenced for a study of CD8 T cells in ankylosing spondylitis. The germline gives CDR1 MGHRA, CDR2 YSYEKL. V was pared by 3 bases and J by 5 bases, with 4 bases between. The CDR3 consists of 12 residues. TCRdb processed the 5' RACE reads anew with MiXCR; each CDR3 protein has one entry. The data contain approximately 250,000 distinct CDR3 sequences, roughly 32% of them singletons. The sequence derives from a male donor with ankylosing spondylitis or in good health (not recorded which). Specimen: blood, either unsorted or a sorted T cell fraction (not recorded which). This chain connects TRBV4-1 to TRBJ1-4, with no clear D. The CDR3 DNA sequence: TGCGCCAGCAGCCAGGGGAATGAAAAACTGTTTTTT. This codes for CASSQGNEKLFF.